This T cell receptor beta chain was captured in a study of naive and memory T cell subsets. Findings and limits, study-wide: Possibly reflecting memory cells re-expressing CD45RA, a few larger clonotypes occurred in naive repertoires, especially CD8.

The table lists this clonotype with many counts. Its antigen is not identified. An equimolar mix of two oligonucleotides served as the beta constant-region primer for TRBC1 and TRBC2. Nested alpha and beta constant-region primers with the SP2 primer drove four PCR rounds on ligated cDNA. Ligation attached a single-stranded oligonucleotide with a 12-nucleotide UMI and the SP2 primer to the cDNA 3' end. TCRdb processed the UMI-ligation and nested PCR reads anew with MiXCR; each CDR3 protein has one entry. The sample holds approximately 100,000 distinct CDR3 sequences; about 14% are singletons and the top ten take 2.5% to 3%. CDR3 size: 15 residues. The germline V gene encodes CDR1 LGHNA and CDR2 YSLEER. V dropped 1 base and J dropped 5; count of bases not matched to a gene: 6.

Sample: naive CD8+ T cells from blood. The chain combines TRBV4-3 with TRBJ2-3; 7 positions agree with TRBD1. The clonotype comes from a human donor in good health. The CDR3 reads CASSQADRVKDTQYF. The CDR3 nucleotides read TGCGCCAGCAGCCAAGCCGACAGGGTCAAAGATACGCAGTATTTT.